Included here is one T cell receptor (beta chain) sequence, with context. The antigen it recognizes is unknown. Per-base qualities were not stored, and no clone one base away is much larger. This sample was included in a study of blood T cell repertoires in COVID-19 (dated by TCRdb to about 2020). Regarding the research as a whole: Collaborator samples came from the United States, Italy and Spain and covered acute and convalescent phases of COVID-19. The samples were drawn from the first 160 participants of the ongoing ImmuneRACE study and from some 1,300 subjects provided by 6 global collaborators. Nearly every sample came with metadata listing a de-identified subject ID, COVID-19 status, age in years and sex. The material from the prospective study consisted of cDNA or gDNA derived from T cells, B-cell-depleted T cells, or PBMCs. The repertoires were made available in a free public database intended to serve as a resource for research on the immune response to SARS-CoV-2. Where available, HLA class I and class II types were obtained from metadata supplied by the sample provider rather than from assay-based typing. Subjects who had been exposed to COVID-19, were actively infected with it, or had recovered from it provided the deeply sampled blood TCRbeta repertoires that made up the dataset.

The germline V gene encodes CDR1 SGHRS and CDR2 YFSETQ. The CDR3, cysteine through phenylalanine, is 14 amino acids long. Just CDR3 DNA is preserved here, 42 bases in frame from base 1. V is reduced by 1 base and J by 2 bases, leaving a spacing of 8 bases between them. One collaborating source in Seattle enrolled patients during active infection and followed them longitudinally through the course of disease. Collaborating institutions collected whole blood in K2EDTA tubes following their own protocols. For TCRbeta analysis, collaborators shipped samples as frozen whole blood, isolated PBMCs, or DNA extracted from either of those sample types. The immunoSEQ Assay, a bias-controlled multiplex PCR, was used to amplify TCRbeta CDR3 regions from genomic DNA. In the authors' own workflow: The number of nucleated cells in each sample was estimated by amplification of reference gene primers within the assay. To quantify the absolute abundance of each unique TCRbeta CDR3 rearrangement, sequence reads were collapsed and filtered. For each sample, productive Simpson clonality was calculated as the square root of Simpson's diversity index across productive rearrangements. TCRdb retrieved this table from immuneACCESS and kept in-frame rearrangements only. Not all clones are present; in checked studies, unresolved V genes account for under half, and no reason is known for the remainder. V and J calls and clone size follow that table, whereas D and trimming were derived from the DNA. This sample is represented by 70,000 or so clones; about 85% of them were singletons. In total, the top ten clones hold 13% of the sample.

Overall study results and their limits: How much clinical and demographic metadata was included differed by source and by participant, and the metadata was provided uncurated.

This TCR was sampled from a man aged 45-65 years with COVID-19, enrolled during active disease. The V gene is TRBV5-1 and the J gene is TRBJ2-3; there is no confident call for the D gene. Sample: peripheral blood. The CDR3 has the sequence CASSLQVDTDTQYF. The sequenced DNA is TGCGCCAGCAGCTTGCAGGTCGACACAGATACGCAGTATTTT.